This T cell receptor (beta chain) was retrieved from a study of cytomegalovirus exposure and HLA in healthy donors. Primers for the PCR totalled 60 Vbeta and 13 Jbeta. This table comes from immunoSEQ multiplex PCR, and its TCRdb copy is limited to in-frame clones, with some not included. The sample includes some 130,000 clones, approximately 80% of them seen just once. Overall study findings and caveats: Some public TCRs appeared in many individuals, while most sequences were rare.

On this clone itself: The antigen is undetermined.

This CDR3 is 13 amino acids long. The germline V gene encodes CDR1 MDHEN and CDR2 SYDVKM. V lost 5 bases and J lost 8; bases outside the gene matches: 6. This clonotype originated in a human donor in good health. The chain uses TRBV28 and TRBJ1-2, with 9 bases lining up with TRBD1. Sequencing was performed on PBMCs. The CDR3 DNA follows: TGTGCCAGCAGTACAGGGGGCGGTAGGGGCTACACCTTC. Amino acid sequence: CASSTGGGRGYTF.